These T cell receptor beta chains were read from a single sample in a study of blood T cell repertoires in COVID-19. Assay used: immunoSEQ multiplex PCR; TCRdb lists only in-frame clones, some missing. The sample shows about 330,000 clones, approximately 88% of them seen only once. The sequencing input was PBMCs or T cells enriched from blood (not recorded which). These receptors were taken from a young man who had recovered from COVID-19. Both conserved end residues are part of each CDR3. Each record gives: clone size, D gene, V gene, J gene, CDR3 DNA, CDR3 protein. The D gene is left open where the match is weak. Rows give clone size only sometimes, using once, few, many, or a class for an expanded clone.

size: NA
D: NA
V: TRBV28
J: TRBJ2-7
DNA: TGTGCCAGCAGTTTCCCGGACAGCTACGAGCAGTACTTC
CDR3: CASSFPDSYEQYF

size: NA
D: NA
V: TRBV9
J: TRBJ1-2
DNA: TGTGCCAGCAGCGCCGACGGGGGCTACACCTTC
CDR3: CASSADGGYTF

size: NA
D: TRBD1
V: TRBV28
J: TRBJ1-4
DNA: TGTGCCAGCAGTGATGCTCGGACAGGGAGGGGAAAACTGTTTTTT
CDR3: CASSDARTGRGKLFF

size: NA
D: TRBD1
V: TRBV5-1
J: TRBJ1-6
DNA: TGCGCCAGCAGCGGGGACAGGGGAAATTCACCCCTCCACTTT
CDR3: CASSGDRGNSPLHF

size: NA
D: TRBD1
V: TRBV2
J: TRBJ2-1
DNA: TGTGCCAGCAGGGCTCATACCGGGACAGGGGGGAGCAATGAGCAGTTCTTC
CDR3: CASRAHTGTGGSNEQFF

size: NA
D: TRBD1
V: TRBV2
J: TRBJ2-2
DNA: TGTGCCAGCAGTTTCCAGGGGGCGGCGGGGGAGCTGTTTTTT
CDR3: CASSFQGAAGELFF

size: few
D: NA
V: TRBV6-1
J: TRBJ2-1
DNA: TGTGCCAGCAGTGAGGGGAGTTCCTACAATGAGCAGTTCTTC
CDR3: CASSEGSSYNEQFF

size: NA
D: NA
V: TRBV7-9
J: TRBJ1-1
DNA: TGTGCCAGCAGCTTACACAGGGCCCTCATGAACACTGAAGCTTTCTTT
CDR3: CASSLHRALMNTEAFF

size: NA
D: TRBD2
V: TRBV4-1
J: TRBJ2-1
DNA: TGCGCCAGCAGCCATCTAGCGGGGGGCAACAATGAGCAGTTCTTC
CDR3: CASSHLAGGNNEQFF

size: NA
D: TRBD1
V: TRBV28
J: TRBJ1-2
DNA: TGTGCCAGGGATACGGAGGGGGCGGATGGCTACACCTTC
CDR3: CARDTEGADGYTF

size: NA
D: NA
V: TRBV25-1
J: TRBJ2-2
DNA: TGTGCCAGCACCCCCGGCACCGGGGAGCTGTTTTTT
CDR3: CASTPGTGELFF

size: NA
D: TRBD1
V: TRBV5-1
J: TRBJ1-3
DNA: TGCGCCAGCAGCTTGGAGGGACAGGGAGCCACCATATATTTT
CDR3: CASSLEGQGATIYF

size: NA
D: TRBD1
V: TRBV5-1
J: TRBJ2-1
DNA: TGCGCCAGCAGCCCCCCAACCGGGACAGGTGACTACAATGAGCAGTTCTTC
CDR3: CASSPPTGTGDYNEQFF

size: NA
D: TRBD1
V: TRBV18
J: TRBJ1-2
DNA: TGTGCCAGCTCACCACGGGACAGGGGTAATTCTAACTATGGCTACACCTTC
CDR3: CASSPRDRGNSNYGYTF

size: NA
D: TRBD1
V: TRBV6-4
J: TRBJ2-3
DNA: TGTGCCAGCAGTGACTCGGGACAGGCCACAGATACGCAGTATTTT
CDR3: CASSDSGQATDTQYF

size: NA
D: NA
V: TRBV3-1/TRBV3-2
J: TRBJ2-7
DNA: TGTGCCAGCAGTACAGGGTCCGAGCAGTACTTC
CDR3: CASSTGSEQYF

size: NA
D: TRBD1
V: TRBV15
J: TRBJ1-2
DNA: TGTGCCACCAGCAGGCGACTGACAGGGGGAAGCGGCTACACCTTC
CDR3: CATSRRLTGGSGYTF

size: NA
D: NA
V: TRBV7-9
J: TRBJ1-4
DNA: TGTGCCAGCAGCCCCCGGGACAATGAGGAAAAACTGTTTTTT
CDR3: CASSPRDNEEKLFF

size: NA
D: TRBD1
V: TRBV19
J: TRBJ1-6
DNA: TGTGCCACCGGACAGGGGGCGGATAATTCACCCCTCCACTTT
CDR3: CATGQGADNSPLHF

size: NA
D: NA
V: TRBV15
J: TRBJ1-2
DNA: TGTGCCACCAGCAGAGATCTCTTAAATAGTATCTATGGCTACACCTTC
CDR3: CATSRDLLNSIYGYTF

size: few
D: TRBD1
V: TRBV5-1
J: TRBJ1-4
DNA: TGCGCCAGCAGCCCCGGGACAGGGGCGTGGGGGACTAATGAAAAACTGTTTTTT
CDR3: CASSPGTGAWGTNEKLFF

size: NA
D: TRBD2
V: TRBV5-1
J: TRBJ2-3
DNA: TGCGCCAGCAGCTTGGGTGTTGGACTAGCAAAAAGCACAGATACGCAGTATTTT
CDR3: CASSLGVGLAKSTDTQYF

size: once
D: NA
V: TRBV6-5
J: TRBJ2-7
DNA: TGTGCCAGCAGGGAGACAGCCCTCTCCTACGAGCAGTACTTC
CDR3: CASRETALSYEQYF

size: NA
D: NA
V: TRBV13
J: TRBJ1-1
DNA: TGTGCCAGCAGCCAAATAGGGGGTAACACTGAAGCTTTCTTT
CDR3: CASSQIGGNTEAFF

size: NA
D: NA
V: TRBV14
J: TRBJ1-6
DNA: TGTGCCAGCAGCCAAGGTCACCAGGGTAGATATTCACCCCTCCACTTT
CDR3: CASSQGHQGRYSPLHF

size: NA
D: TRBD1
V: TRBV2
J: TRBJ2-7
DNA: TGTGCCAGCACCAGACAGGGGGGTTGGTCCTACGAGCAGTACTTC
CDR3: CASTRQGGWSYEQYF

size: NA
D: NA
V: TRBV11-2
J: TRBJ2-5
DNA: TGTGCCAGCAGCTTACAGGGGCATCAAGAGACCCAGTACTTC
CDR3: CASSLQGHQETQYF

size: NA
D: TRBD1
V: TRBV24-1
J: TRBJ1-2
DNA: TGTGCCACCAGCCCCGACAGGGGGCATGGCTACACCTTC
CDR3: CATSPDRGHGYTF

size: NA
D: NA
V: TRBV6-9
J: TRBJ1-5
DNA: TGTGCCAGCAGTAAAAGGGGGTTCCCACATAGCAATCAGCCCCAGCATTTT
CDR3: CASSKRGFPHSNQPQHF

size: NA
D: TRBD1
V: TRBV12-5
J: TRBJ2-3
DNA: TGTGCTAGTGGTCTGGGACAGATCACAGATACGCAGTATTTT
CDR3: CASGLGQITDTQYF

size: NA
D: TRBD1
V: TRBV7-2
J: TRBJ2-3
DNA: TGTGCCAGCAGCTTGGGACAGGGCGGAGATACGCAGTATTTT
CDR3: CASSLGQGGDTQYF

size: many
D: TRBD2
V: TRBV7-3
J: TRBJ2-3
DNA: TGTGCCAGCAGCAGACTAGCGGGGCAGACAGATACGCAGTATTTT
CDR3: CASSRLAGQTDTQYF

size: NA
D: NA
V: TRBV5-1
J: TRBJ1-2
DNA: TGCGCCAGCAGCTTGTCGGGCAGGGGCCATGGCTACACCTTC
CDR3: CASSLSGRGHGYTF

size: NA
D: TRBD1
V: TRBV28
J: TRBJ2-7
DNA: TGTGCCAGCAGTCCCAAAGACAGGGTTTTGCCCTACGAGCAGTACTTC
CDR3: CASSPKDRVLPYEQYF

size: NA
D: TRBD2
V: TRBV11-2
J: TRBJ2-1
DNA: TGTGCCAGCAGCCCATCACTAGCGGGGGGGCACAATGAGCAGTTCTTC
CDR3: CASSPSLAGGHNEQFF

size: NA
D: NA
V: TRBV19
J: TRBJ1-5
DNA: TGTGCCAGTAGTATTAGTAGCAATCAGCCCCAGCATTTT
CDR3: CASSISSNQPQHF

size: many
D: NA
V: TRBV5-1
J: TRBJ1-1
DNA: TGCGCCAGCAGCTTACGGGGGAACACTGAAGCTTTCTTT
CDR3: CASSLRGNTEAFF

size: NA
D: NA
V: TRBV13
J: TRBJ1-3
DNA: TGTGCCAGCAGCTTCTCACCCAGGACTAAGGGTACCATATATTTT
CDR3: CASSFSPRTKGTIYF

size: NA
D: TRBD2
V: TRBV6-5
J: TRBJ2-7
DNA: TGTGCCAGCGGAGACCTGACTAGCGGGGGCTACGAGCAGTACTTC
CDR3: CASGDLTSGGYEQYF

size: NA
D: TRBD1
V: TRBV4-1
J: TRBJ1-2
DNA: TGCGCCAGCAGCCAATCCCGACAGGGGACGGGAGGCTACACCTTC
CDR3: CASSQSRQGTGGYTF

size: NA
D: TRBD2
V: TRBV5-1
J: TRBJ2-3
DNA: TGCGCCAGCAGCTTGGCGGCTAGCGGGGGCCTGGAGTATTTT
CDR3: CASSLAASGGLEYF

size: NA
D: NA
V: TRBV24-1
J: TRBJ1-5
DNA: TGTGCCACCAGCCAGAATCAGCCCCAGCATTTT
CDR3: CATSQNQPQHF

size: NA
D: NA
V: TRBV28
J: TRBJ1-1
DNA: TGTGCCAGCAGTTATCCAGGGGAAACTGAAGCTTTCTTT
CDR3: CASSYPGETEAFF

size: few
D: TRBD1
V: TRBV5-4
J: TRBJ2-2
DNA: TGTGCCAGCAGCCCCGGGACAGCGAACACCGGGGAGCTGTTTTTT
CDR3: CASSPGTANTGELFF

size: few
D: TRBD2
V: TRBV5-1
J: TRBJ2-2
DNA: TGCGCCAGCAGCCCGGGACTAGCCTCCGGGGAGCTGTTTTTT
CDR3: CASSPGLASGELFF

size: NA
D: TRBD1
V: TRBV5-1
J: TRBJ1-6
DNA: TGCGCCAGCAGCGCGAACAGGGGATTGGATAATTCACCCCTCCACTTT
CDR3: CASSANRGLDNSPLHF

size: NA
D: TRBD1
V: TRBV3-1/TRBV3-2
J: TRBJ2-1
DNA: TGTGCCAGCAGCCAAGTCGGGACAGGGGATGAGCAGTTCTTC
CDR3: CASSQVGTGDEQFF

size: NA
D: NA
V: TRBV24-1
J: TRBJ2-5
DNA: TGTGCCACCAGTGCCTTTAGACAAGAGACCCAGTACTTC
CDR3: CATSAFRQETQYF

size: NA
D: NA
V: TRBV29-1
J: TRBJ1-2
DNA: TGCAGCGTTGATTGGCAGGGGCAAATTAACTATGGCTACACCTTC
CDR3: CSVDWQGQINYGYTF

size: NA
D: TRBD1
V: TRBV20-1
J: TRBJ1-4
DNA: TGCAGTGCTAGTATGTGGGACAGGGGTGAAAAACTGTTTTTT
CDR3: CSASMWDRGEKLFF

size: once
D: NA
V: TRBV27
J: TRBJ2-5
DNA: TGTGCCAGCAGTTTATCCCCGACAGCTCAAGAGACCCAGTACTTC
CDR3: CASSLSPTAQETQYF